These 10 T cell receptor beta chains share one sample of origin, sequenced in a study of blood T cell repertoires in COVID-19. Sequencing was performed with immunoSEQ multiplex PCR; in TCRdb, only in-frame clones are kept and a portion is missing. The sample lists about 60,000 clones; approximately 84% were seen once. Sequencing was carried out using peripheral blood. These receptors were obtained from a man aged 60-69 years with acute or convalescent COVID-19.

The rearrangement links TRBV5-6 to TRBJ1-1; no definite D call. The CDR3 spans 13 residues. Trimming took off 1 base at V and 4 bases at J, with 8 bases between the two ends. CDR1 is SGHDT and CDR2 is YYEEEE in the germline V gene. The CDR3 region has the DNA TGTGCCAGCAGCTTGCTCGCGGGCACTGAAGCTTTCTTT. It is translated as CASSLLAGTEAFF.

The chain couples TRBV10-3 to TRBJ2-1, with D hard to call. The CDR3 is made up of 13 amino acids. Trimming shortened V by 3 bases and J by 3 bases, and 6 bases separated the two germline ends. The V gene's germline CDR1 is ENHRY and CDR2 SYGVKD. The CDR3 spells CAISENNYNEQFF. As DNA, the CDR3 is TGTGCCATCAGTGAAAATAACTACAATGAGCAGTTCTTC.

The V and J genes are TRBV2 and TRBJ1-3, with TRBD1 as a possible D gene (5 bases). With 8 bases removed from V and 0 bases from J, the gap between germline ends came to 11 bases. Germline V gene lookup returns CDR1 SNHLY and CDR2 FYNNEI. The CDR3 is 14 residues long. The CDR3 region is CASVQVRSGNTIYF. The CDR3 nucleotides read TGTGCCAGCGTACAGGTCCGCTCTGGAAACACCATATATTTT.

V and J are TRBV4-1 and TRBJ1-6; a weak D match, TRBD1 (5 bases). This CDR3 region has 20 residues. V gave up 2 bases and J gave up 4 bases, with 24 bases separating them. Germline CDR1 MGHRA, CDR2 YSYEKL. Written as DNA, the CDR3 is TGCGCCAGCAGCCAATATGAGGTGGGGCTGGGGGACTCGTATAATTCACCCCTCCACTTT. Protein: CASSQYEVGLGDSYNSPLHF.

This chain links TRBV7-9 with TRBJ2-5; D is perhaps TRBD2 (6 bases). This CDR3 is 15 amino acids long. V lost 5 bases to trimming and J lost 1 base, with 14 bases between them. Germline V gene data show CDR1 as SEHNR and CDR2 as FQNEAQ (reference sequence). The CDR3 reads CASSRTEGGQETQYF. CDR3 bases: TGTGCCAGCAGCCGAACCGAGGGAGGCCAAGAGACCCAGTACTTC.

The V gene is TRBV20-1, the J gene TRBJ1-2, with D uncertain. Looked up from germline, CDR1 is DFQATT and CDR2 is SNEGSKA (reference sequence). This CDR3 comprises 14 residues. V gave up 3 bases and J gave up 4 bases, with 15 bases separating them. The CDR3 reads CSASTGGSFYGYTF. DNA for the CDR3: TGCAGTGCTAGTACCGGCGGTAGTTTCTATGGCTACACCTTC.

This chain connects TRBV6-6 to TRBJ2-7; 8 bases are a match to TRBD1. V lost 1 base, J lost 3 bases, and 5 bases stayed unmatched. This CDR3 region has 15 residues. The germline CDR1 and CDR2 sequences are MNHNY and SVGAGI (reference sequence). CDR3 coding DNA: TGTGCCAGCAGTTACTTACAGGGGGGACTCTACGAGCAGTACTTC. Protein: CASSYLQGGLYEQYF.

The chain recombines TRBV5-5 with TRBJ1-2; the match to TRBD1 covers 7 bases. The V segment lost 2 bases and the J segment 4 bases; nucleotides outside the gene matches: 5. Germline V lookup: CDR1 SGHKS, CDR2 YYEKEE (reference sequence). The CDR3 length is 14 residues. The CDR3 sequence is CASSFQGVLYGYTF. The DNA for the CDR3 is TGTGCCAGCAGCTTCCAGGGGGTTCTCTATGGCTACACCTTC. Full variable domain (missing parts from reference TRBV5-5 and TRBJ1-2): DAGVTQSPTHLIKTRGQQVTLRCSPISGHKSVSWYQQVLGQGPQFIFQYYEKEERGRGNFPDRFSARQFPNYSSELNVNALLLGDSALYLCASSFQGVLYGYTFGSGTRLTVV.

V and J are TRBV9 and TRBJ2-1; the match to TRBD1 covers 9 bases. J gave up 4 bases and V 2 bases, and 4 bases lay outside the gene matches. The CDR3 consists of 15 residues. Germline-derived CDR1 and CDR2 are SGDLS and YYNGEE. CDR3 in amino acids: CASSVDRGFYNEQFF. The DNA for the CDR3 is TGTGCCAGCAGCGTCGACAGGGGGTTTTACAATGAGCAGTTCTTC.

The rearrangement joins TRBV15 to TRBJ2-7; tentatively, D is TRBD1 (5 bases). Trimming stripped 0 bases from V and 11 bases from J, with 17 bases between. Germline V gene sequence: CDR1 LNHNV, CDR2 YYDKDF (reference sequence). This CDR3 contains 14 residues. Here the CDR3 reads CATSREKGQQKEYF. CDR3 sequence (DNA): TGTGCCACCAGCAGAGAGAAAGGACAACAAAAGGAGTACTTC.